One and the same sample provided the 24 T cell receptor beta chains below, sequenced in a study of shared clonotypes between healthy human individuals. Clones were read by immunoSEQ multiplex PCR, and TCRdb kept only the in-frame ones, dropping some. The sample contains more than 2 million clones, about 94% of which appear only once. The sequencing input was naive CD4+ T cells sorted from blood. Sample subset: CD45RA+ positively selected. These receptors all stem from a young man in good health.

In DNA form, the CDR3 reads TGTGCCAGCAGGACGGGACTAGCGGGAGCCGGGCAGTTCTTC. Translated: CASRTGLAGAGQFF. The chain employs TRBV2 and TRBJ2-1, with TRBD2 identical over 14 bases. This CDR3 is 14 amino acids long. The germline gives CDR1 SNHLY, CDR2 FYNNEI. The ends lost 6 bases at V and 12 bases at J; junction bases unmatched: 7.

J is TRBJ2-7 and V is TRBV5-1, with 7 nucleotides matching TRBD1. Per germline, CDR1 SGHRS and CDR2 YFSETQ. The trim removed 4 bases at V and 3 bases at J, leaving 10 bases unmatched. CDR3 length: 15 amino acids. The DNA of the CDR3 is TGCGCCAGCAGCCGGGCCGGGACAGCTATCTACGAGCAGTACTTC. It is translated as CASSRAGTAIYEQYF.

This clone was observed a single time. At the DNA level, this CDR3 is encoded by other sequences in the same sample as well. This chain uses TRBV28 with TRBJ1-1; no firm D call. Germline lookup yields CDR1 MDHEN and CDR2 SYDVKM. The CDR3 is made up of 12 amino acids. Trimming cost V 1 base and J 5 bases, with 5 bases left between them. The CDR3 loop reads CASSLLGTEAFF. The CDR3, as DNA: TGTGCCAGCAGTTTATTGGGGACTGAAGCTTTCTTT.

The chain is built from TRBV11-3 and TRBJ2-2; a weak D match, TRBD2 (5 bases). The CDR3 covers 12 residues. Germline CDR1 is SGHNT and CDR2 is YENEEA. V lost 4 bases and J 6 bases, leaving 6 bases between the germline ends. The DNA for the CDR3 is TGTGCCAGCAGCTCCGGGGCCGGGGAGCTGTTTTTT. Its protein product is CASSSGAGELFF. The full variable domain, in which reference TRBV11-3 and TRBJ2-2 provide the parts outside the CDR3, is EAGVVQSPRYKIIEKKQPVAFWCNPISGHNTLYWYLQNLGQGPELLIRYENEEAVDDSQLPKDRFSAERLKGVDSTLKIQPAELGDSAVYLCASSSGAGELFFGEGSRLTVL.

The chain employs TRBV6-5 and TRBJ1-1; D is uncertain. CDR1 and CDR2 from the germline V gene are MNHEY and SVGAGI. The CDR3 is made up of 13 amino acids. V lost 4 bases and J lost 6, with 12 bases in between. CDR3 nucleotide sequence: TGTGCCAGCAGTTTGGTACGTTTCTCTGAAGCTTTCTTT. It codes for CASSLVRFSEAFF.

This clone was found once. V and J are TRBV25-1 and TRBJ2-1; 8 nucleotides agree with TRBD2. From germline, CDR1 is MGHDK and CDR2 SYGVNS. This CDR3 spans 13 amino acids. V dropped 5 bases and J dropped 7; count of bases not matched to a gene: 4. The CDR3 reads CASSKAGVNEQFF. For the CDR3, the DNA is TGTGCCAGCAGTAAAGCGGGGGTGAATGAGCAGTTCTTC.

Remarks on this clone: Other DNA sequences from this sample encode an identical CDR3 as well. This chain joins TRBV30 and TRBJ2-7; the D is unclear. The CDR3 runs 11 residues. Between the trimmed V and J ends, which lost 3 bases and 4 bases, there was a span of 7 bases. In germline, CDR1 is GTSNPN, CDR2 SVGIG (reference sequence). This CDR3 is CAWRTEYEQYF. The CDR3 DNA reads TGTGCCTGGAGGACCGAGTACGAGCAGTACTTC.

The CDR3: CASSALEALYNSPLHF. CDR3 coding DNA: TGTGCCAGCAGTGCCCTAGAGGCGCTTTATAATTCACCCCTCCACTTT. The V gene is TRBV2, the J gene TRBJ1-6, with D unclear. V was cut by 4 bases and J by 4 bases, with 14 bases left in between. The length of the CDR3 is 16 residues. Germline V gene lookup returns CDR1 SNHLY and CDR2 FYNNEI.

In this sample, this clone turned up once. The CDR3 sequence is CASSQTSQPGELFF. The CDR3, as DNA: TGCGCCAGCAGCCAGACTAGTCAACCCGGGGAGCTGTTTTTT. The chain employs TRBV5-1 and TRBJ2-2; tentatively, D is TRBD2 (6 bases). Germline-derived CDR1 and CDR2 are SGHRS and YFSETQ. This CDR3 is 14 amino acids long. Trimming took off 4 bases at V and 6 bases at J, with 13 bases between the two ends.

The gene calls are TRBV11-2 and TRBJ1-3, with 8 bases identical to TRBD1. The germline gives CDR1 SGHAT, CDR2 FQNNGV. V gave up 5 bases and J gave up 1 base; unmatched junction bases: 4. This CDR3 contains 15 residues. CDR3 residues: CASSRTGGSGNTIYF. As DNA, the CDR3 is TGTGCCAGCAGCCGTACAGGGGGATCTGGAAACACCATATATTTT.

This clone showed up just once. The chain links TRBV5-1 to TRBJ2-5; 7 bases are shared with TRBD1. The V gene's germline CDR1 is SGHRS and CDR2 YFSETQ. V lost 0 bases and J lost 3; bases outside the gene matches: 5. The CDR3 runs to 15 residues. The CDR3 reads CASSLAGTAKETQYF. The CDR3, as DNA: TGCGCCAGCAGCTTGGCCGGGACAGCGAAAGAGACCCAGTACTTC.

This clone has a single count. The V and J genes are TRBV5-1 and TRBJ2-7; D possibly corresponds to TRBD1 (5 bases). Looked up from germline, CDR1 is SGHRS and CDR2 is YFSETQ. Trimming removed 1 base from V and 1 base from J, with 15 bases in between. The CDR3 extends over 16 amino acids. The DNA for the CDR3 is TGCGCCAGCAGCTTGAAGGGTAGGGGTCGGTCCTACGAGCAGTACTTC. Its translation is CASSLKGRGRSYEQYF.

This chain links TRBV6-1 with TRBJ1-5; no clear D. The CDR3 is made up of 14 amino acids. Trimming removed 7 bases from V and 2 bases from J, with 12 bases in between. Germline CDR1 MNHNS, CDR2 SASEGT. CDR3 sequence: CASIGDGGNQPQHF. The CDR3 DNA is TGTGCCAGCATCGGGGATGGGGGCAATCAGCCCCAGCATTTT.

The chain employs TRBV7-9 and TRBJ2-2, with a tentative D call TRBD1 (6 bases). V was cut by 7 bases and J by 2 bases, with 14 bases left in between. Germline CDR1 is SEHNR and CDR2 is FQNEAQ (reference sequence). This CDR3 has 15 residues. The CDR3 coding sequence is TGTGCCAGCAACACCGGGACACTTAACACCGGGGAGCTGTTTTTT. Translating gives CASNTGTLNTGELFF.

To note about this clone: The sample carries other DNA sequences with the same CDR3. The rearrangement joins TRBV6-1 to TRBJ1-4; 7 nucleotides line up with TRBD1. This CDR3 is 14 amino acids long. The junction had 1 base not matched to a gene; V was cut back by 6 bases and J by 0 bases. CDR1 is MNHNS, CDR2 SASEGT, per germline. The CDR3 coding sequence is TGTGCCAGCAGAGGGACAGCAACTAATGAAAAACTGTTTTTT. Translating it yields CASRGTATNEKLFF.

The rearrangement uses TRBV28 and TRBJ2-3; TRBD2 is a possible D gene (6 bases). Trimming left V 6 bases short and J 5 bases short, with 15 bases between. CDR1 and CDR2 (germline): MDHEN, SYDVKM. This CDR3 spans 14 amino acids. DNA of the CDR3: TGTGCCAGCAGGTCACGTACCGGGGGAGATACGCAGTATTTT. Translated: CASRSRTGGDTQYF.

This chain connects TRBV10-3 to TRBJ2-5; 7 positions agree with TRBD2. The CDR3 runs 14 residues. Germline CDR1 ENHRY, CDR2 SYGVKD. The J segment lost 2 bases and the V segment lost 9 bases, leaving 9 bases of the junction unmatched. CDR3 bases: TGTGCCATTATGGCCGGGAGGCAGCAAGAGACCCAGTACTTC. It yields the protein CAIMAGRQQETQYF.

The chain combines TRBV11-2 with TRBJ2-5; D may be TRBD1 or TRBD2 (5 bases each). V lost 5 bases and J 8 bases, leaving 21 bases between the germline ends. The CDR3 has 15 amino acids. Germline V CDR1 and CDR2: SGHAT, FQNNGV. In DNA, the CDR3 is TGTGCCAGCAGCGTCGGGACGGTGGGCAAGAATACCCAGTACTTC. As protein: CASSVGTVGKNTQYF.

This sequence joins TRBV28 and TRBJ1-2; TRBD1 aligns across 12 bases. Germline assignment: CDR1 MDHEN and CDR2 SYDVKM. The CDR3 extends over 17 amino acids. With V trimmed by 4 bases and J by 8 bases, 14 bases remained unmatched. For the CDR3, the DNA is TGTGCCAGCAGTTCCTCTTTTCCGGGACAGGGGGCGAGGGGCTACACCTTC. Translation gives CASSSSFPGQGARGYTF.

In the case of this clone: This sample also contains other DNA sequences that code for the same CDR3. The V gene is TRBV6-5, the J gene TRBJ1-2; 8 bases are a match to TRBD1. Germline trimming cut 6 bases from V and 6 bases from J; bases unmatched to any gene: 6. Germline V gene lookup returns CDR1 MNHEY and CDR2 SVGAGI. The CDR3 extends over 13 amino acids. In nucleotides, the CDR3 is TGTGCCAGCAGCTACGGACAGGGTAATGGCTACACCTTC. Amino acids: CASSYGQGNGYTF.

The chain joins TRBV28 to TRBJ2-6, with a possible D match to TRBD2 (5 bases). The CDR3 contains 14 residues. Germline V lookup: CDR1 MDHEN, CDR2 SYDVKM. Trimming stripped 7 bases from V and 0 bases from J, with 7 bases between. This chain's CDR3 is CASNEGSGANVLTF. The DNA of the CDR3 is TGTGCCAGCAACGAGGGCTCTGGGGCCAACGTCCTGACTTTC.

The V call is TRBV28, the J call TRBJ2-7, with D perhaps TRBD2 (5 bases). From germline, CDR1 is MDHEN and CDR2 SYDVKM. Trimming cost V 4 bases and J 7 bases, with 17 bases left between them. CDR3 length equals 14 residues. The CDR3 here is CASSYQGLFWEQYF. In nucleotides, the CDR3 is TGTGCCAGCAGTTACCAAGGACTGTTTTGGGAGCAGTACTTC. Full variable domain (rest looked up from reference TRBV28 and TRBJ2-7): DVKVTQSSRYLVKRTGEKVFLECVQDMDHENMFWYRQDPGLGLRLIYFSYDVKMKEKGDIPEGYSVSREKKERFSLILESASTNQTSMYLCASSYQGLFWEQYFGPGTRLTVT.

The chain combines TRBV25-1 with TRBJ2-5; TRBD2 matches 12 bases. J lost 5 bases, V lost 0 bases, and 7 bases had no gene match. The germline V gene has CDR1 MGHDK and CDR2 SYGVNS. The CDR3 extends over 17 amino acids. CDR3 loop: CASSEYGTSGPGETQYF. The DNA for the CDR3 is TGTGCCAGCAGTGAATATGGGACTAGCGGGCCCGGGGAGACCCAGTACTTC.

This clone has only one observation. The chain carries TRBV6-6 and TRBJ1-2; 7 bases match TRBD1. The CDR3 has 14 amino acids. V lost 6 bases to trimming and J lost 7 bases; unmatched junction nucleotides: 11. The germline CDR1 and CDR2 sequences are MNHNY and SVGAGI (reference sequence). CDR3 nucleotides: TGTGCCAGCAGCTCAGGACAGGTTTTATCTGGCTACACCTTC. It translates to CASSSGQVLSGYTF.